Listed here is a single T cell receptor beta chain. No antigen is known for it. This sample was included in a study of T cell responses to AZD1222 COVID-19 vaccine. Background on the study: Pooling covered second doses at about 4 or about 12 weeks.

Sequenced by immunoSEQ multiplex PCR; TCRdb stores in-frame clones only, minus some. The profile shows 100,000 to 150,000 clones, 85% to 90% of them singletons. The CDR3 runs to 13 residues. Per germline, CDR1 GTSNPN and CDR2 SVGIG (reference sequence). The V segment lost 2 bases and the J segment 6 bases; nucleotides outside the gene matches: 7. Study findings and constraints: Regions 160-218 and 743-854 held dominance among vaccine-associated CD4 TCRs, which spanned spike. A mostly white British donor set with more females was recruited, and clonal diversity was possibly underestimated.

Sequencing used peripheral blood, obtained on day 0 of AZD1222 vaccination. The chain recombines TRBV30 with TRBJ2-7, with 7 bases aligning to TRBD2. The TCR originated in an adult in good health. The CDR3 loop reads CAWSRWEGREQYF. The CDR3 DNA follows: TGTGCCTGGAGTAGGTGGGAGGGCCGCGAGCAGTACTTC.